This entry lists 3 T cell receptor beta chains sequenced from one sample in a study of Graves' ophthalmopathy and Graves' hyperthyroidism. RNA transcripts were the template, and TCR beta CDR3 regions were amplified from them. Following a first-round RT-PCR that used HTBI primers, a second-round multiplex PCR was carried out. One entry per CDR3 protein, called by TCRdb with MiXCR from the multiplex PCR reads. The sample includes almost 400,000 distinct CDR3 sequences, about 17% of them seen just once. The sample comprised peripheral blood. These receptors originate from a woman between 18 and 30 years old with Graves' ophthalmopathy.

This clonotype was counted ten times or more. This chain joins TRBV6-5 and TRBJ1-2; weak D call: TRBD1 (6 bases). CDR3 size: 15 residues. The V gene lost 5 bases and the J gene lost 3 bases, with 16 bases spanning the gap. CDR1 and CDR2 from the germline V gene are MNHEY and SVGAGI. For the CDR3, the DNA is TGTGCCAGCAGTCAACTCGCTCGACAGGACTATGGCTACACCTTC. Its translation is CASSQLARQDYGYTF.

This clonotype was detected ten times or more. This chain links TRBV11-2 with TRBJ2-7; D unresolved. V was clipped by 2 bases and J by 2 bases, with 19 bases between them. This CDR3 region has 17 residues. The germline V gene encodes CDR1 SGHAT and CDR2 FQNNGV. The CDR3 DNA sequence: TGTGCCAGCAGCTTATCCTCTTCCGAAATCCTCCCCTACGAGCAGTACTTC. This encodes CASSLSSSEILPYEQYF.

This clonotype has a count of ten or more. The chain has TRBV11-2 and TRBJ2-7, with 9 nucleotides matching TRBD1. CDR1 SGHAT and CDR2 FQNNGV come from the germline V gene. This CDR3 has 18 amino acids. Trimming took 5 bases from V and 1 from J; bases not matched to a gene: 15. In nucleotides, the CDR3 is TGTGCCAGCAGCCAGAGGTCACCGGGACAGGGCCTATCCTACGAGCAGTACTTC. Residues: CASSQRSPGQGLSYEQYF.